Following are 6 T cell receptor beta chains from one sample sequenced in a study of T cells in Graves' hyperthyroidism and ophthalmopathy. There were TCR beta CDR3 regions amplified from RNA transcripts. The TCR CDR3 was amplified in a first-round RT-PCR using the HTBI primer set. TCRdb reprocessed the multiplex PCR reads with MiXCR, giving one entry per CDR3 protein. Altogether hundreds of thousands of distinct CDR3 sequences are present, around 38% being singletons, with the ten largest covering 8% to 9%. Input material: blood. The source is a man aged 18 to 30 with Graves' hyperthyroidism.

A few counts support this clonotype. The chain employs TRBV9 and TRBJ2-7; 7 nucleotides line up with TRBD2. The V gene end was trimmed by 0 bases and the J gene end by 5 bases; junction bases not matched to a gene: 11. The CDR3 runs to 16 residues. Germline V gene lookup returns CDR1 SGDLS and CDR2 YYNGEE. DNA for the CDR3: TGTGCCAGCAGCGTAGGGGACGGCGGGAGACGGGACGAGCAGTACTTC. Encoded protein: CASSVGDGGRRDEQYF.

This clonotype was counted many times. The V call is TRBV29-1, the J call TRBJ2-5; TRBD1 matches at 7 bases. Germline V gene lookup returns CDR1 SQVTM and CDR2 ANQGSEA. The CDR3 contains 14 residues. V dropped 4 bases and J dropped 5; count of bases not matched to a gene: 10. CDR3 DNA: TGCAGCGTTGCCTCGACAGGGAGTCGCGAGACCCAGTACTTC. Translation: CSVASTGSRETQYF.

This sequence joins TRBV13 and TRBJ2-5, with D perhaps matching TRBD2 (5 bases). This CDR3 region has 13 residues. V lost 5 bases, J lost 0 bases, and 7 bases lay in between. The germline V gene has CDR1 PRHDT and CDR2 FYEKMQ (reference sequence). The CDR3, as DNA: TGTGCCAGCAGCCAAGCGGACCAAGAGACCCAGTACTTC. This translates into CASSQADQETQYF.

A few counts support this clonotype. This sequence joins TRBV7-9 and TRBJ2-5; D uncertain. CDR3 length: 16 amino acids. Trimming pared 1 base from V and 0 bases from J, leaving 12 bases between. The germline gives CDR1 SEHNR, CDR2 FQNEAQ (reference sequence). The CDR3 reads CASSLGPGPNQETQYF. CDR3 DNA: TGTGCCAGCAGCTTAGGACCCGGGCCGAACCAAGAGACCCAGTACTTC.

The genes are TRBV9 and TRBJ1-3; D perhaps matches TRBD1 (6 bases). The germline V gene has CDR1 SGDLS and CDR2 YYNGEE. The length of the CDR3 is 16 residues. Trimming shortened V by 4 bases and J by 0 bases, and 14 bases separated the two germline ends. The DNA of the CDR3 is TGTGCCAGCAGCCCCCCCCACAGGGTCTCTGGAAACACCATATATTTT. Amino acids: CASSPPHRVSGNTIYF.

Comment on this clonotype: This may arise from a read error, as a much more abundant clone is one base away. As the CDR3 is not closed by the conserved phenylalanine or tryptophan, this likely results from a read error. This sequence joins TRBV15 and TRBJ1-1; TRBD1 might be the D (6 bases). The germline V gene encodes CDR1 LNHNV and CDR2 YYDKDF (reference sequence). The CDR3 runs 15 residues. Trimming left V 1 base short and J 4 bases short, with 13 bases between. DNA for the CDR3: TGTGCCACCAGCAGAGTAGGTGGGGGGGCCACTGAAGCTTTCCTT. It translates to CATSRVGGGATEAFL.